Below are 3 T cell receptor beta chains sequenced from a single sample in a study of cytomegalovirus exposure and HLA in healthy donors. In the PCR, 60 Vbeta and 13 Jbeta primers were used. Using immunoSEQ multiplex PCR, the repertoire was profiled, and TCRdb retains in-frame clones only, with some absent. The sample carries 150,000 to 200,000 clones, about 65% recorded once. The sequencing input was PBMCs. These TCRs come from a man aged 35 to 55 in good health and CMV-seropositive.

The rearrangement uses TRBV27 and TRBJ1-2; tentative D call: TRBD1 (5 bases). In germline, CDR1 is MNHEY, CDR2 SMNVEV (reference sequence). This CDR3 has 13 residues. V lost 4 bases to trimming and J lost 6 bases, with 12 bases between them. CDR3 protein: CASSSMAGHGYTF. CDR3 DNA sequence: TGTGCCAGCAGTTCCATGGCGGGGCATGGCTACACCTTC.

The V gene is TRBV30, the J gene TRBJ2-7, with TRBD2 identical over 8 bases. Unmatched junction bases numbered 8, after V lost 3 bases and J lost 1 base. This CDR3 region has 15 residues. Germline V gene sequence: CDR1 GTSNPN, CDR2 SVGIG (reference sequence). CDR3 region: CAWSDKAGGSYEQYF. The CDR3 DNA sequence: TGTGCCTGGAGCGACAAGGCGGGGGGATCCTACGAGCAGTACTTC.

V is TRBV5-1 and J is TRBJ2-1; D might be TRBD2 (6 bases). The CDR3 is 17 amino acids. The V gene lost 0 bases and the J gene lost 0 bases, with 13 bases spanning the gap. Germline V lookup: CDR1 SGHRS, CDR2 YFSETQ. The CDR3 reads CASSLEARGPSYNEQFF. The CDR3 DNA is TGCGCCAGCAGCTTGGAAGCGCGGGGACCCTCCTACAATGAGCAGTTCTTC. The complete variable domain, with remaining parts taken from reference TRBV5-1 and TRBJ2-1, reads KAGVTQTPRYLIKTRGQQVTLSCSPISGHRSVSWYQQTPGQGLQFLFEYFSETQRNKGNFPGRFSGRQFSNSRSEMNVSTLELGDSALYLCASSLEARGPSYNEQFFGPGTRLTVL.